This TCR beta chain was documented in a study of shared clonotypes between healthy human individuals. The study's findings and limits: Read depth was anticipated to influence clonotype sharing among donors. Larger richness was generally estimated for naive than memory subsets.

Note on this clone: The antigen remains undetermined.

In the original analysis: ImmunoSEQ yielded junction-only sequences lacking quality scores, so filtering differed. Sequenced by immunoSEQ multiplex PCR; TCRdb stores in-frame clones only, minus some. That table is the source of V, J and clone size, and D and trimming were worked out from the DNA. The table lists a few million clones, 93% of them singletons. Trimming removed 5 bases from V and 7 bases from J, with 8 bases in between. CDR1 is MDHEN and CDR2 is SYDVKM in the germline V gene. This CDR3 has 11 amino acids. The sample consisted of naive CD4+ T cells from PBMCs. Subset here: CD45RA+ positively selected. The sequence derives from a man younger than 30 in good health. Some clones in this sample may be carry-over from other donors' samples. The chain couples TRBV28 to TRBJ1-1; D not certain. The CDR3 sequence: CASSRRFEAFF. The DNA of the CDR3 is TGTGCCAGCAGTCGGCGTTTTGAAGCTTTCTTT.